The table lists the clone carrying this T cell receptor beta chain with a few counts. Combining a sample-barcoded 5' primer with a J-beta primer mix, a second PCR ran for roughly 6 to 11 cycles. TCRdb used MiXCR to reprocess the 5' RACE reads, holding one entry per CDR3 protein. The sample holds 600,000 to 850,000 distinct CDR3 sequences, approximately 25% seen once. This record belongs to a study of blood T cells in healthy people across ages. The V segment lost 6 bases and the J segment 8 bases; nucleotides outside the gene matches: 4. The CDR3 has 13 residues. Germline CDR1 is SGHAT and CDR2 is FQNNGV. The sample was also linked to a second study, of T cells of mothers and their children.

The chain links TRBV11-2 to TRBJ1-4; 9 nucleotides align to TRBD1. Sequences were obtained from blood. The clonotype comes from a boy between 10 and 17 years old in good health. The CDR3 DNA is TGTGCCAGCAGGGGACAGGGTAGCGAAAAACTGTTTTTT. Translation gives CASRGQGSEKLFF.